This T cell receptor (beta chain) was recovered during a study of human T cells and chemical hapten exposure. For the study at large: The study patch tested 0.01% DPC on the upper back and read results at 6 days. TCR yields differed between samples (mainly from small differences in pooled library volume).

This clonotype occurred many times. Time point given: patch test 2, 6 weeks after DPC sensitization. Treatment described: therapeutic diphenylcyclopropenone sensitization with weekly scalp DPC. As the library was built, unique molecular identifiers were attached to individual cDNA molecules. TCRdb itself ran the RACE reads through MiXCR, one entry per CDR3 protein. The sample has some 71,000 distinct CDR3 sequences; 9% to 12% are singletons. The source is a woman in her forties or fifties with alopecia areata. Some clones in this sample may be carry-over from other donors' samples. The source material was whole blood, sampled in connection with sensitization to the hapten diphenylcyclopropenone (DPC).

This CDR3 reads CASSFGEDNTIYF. In nucleotides, the CDR3 is TGTGCCAGCAGCTTTGGGGAGGACAACACCATATATTTT. V is TRBV11-2 and J is TRBJ1-3; no definite D call. V was cut by 3 bases and J by 7 bases, with 10 bases left in between. The CDR3 runs to 13 residues. Looked up from germline, CDR1 is SGHAT and CDR2 is FQNNGV.